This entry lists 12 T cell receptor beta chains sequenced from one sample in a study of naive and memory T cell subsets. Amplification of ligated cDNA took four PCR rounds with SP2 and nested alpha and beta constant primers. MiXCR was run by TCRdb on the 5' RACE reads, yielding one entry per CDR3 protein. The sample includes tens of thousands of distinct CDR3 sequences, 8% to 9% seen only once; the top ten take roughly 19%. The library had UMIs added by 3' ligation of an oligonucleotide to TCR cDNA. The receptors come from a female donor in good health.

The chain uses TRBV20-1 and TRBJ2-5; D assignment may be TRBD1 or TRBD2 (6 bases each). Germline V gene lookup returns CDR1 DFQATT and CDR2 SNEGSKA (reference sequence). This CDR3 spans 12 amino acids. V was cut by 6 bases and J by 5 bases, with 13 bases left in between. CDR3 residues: CSATGGQETQYF. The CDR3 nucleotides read TGCAGTGCCACTGGGGGGCAGGAGACCCAGTACTTC.

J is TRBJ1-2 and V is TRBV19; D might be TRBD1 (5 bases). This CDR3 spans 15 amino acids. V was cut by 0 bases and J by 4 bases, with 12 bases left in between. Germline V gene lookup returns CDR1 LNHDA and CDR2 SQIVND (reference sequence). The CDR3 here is CASSIERDGGYGYTF. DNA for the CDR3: TGTGCCAGTAGTATAGAGCGGGACGGCGGCTATGGCTACACCTTC. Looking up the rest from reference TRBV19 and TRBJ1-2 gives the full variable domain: DGGITQSPKYLFRKEGQNVTLSCEQNLNHDAMYWYRQDPGQGLRLIYYSQIVNDFQKGDIAEGYSVSREKKESFPLTVTSAQKNPTAFYLCASSIERDGGYGYTFGSGTRLTVV.

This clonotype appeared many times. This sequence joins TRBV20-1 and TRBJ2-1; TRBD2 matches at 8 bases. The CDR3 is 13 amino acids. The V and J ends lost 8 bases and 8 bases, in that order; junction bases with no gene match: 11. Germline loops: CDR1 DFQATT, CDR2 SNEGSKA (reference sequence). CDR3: CSPVVAGSDEQFF. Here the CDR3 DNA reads TGCAGTCCTGTCGTAGCGGGAAGCGATGAGCAGTTCTTC.

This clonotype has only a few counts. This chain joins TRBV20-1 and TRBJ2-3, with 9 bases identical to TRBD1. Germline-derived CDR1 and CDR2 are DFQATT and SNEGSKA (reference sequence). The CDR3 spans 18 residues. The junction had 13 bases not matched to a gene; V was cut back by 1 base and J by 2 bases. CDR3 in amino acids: CSARVNRGLFPLTDTQYF. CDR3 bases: TGCAGTGCTAGAGTGAACAGGGGGCTCTTCCCCCTCACAGATACGCAGTATTTT.

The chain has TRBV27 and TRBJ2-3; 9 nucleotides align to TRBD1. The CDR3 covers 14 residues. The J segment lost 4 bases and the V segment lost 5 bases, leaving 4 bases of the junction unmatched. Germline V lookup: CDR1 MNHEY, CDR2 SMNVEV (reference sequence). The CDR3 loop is CASSGDREADTQYF. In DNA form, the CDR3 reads TGTGCCAGCAGTGGGGACAGGGAAGCAGATACGCAGTATTTT.

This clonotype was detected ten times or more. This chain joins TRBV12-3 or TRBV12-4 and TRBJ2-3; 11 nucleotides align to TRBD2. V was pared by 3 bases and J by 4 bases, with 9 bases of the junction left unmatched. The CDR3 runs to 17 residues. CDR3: CASSFPSGTSGADTQYF. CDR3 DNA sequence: TGTGCCAGCAGTTTCCCCTCCGGGACTAGCGGAGCAGATACGCAGTATTTT.

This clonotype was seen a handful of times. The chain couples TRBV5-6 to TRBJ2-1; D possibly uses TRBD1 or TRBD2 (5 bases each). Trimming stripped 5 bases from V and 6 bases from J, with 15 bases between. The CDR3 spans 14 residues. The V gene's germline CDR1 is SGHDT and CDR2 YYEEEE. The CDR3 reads CASRPRWDGNEQFF. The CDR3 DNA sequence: TGTGCCAGCAGGCCTCGCTGGGACGGCAATGAGCAGTTCTTC.

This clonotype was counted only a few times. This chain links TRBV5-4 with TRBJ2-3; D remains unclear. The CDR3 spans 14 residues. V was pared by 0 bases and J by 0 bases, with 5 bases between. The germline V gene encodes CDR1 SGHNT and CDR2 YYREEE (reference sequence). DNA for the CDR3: TGTGCCAGCAGCTTGGAGCTAAGCACAGATACGCAGTATTTT. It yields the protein CASSLELSTDTQYF.

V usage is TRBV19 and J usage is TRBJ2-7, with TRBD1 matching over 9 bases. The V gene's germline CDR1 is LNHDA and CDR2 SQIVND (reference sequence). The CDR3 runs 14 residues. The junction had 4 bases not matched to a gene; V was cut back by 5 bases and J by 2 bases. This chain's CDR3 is CASSLYRGPYEQYF. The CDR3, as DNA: TGTGCCAGTAGTCTTTACAGGGGGCCCTACGAGCAGTACTTC.

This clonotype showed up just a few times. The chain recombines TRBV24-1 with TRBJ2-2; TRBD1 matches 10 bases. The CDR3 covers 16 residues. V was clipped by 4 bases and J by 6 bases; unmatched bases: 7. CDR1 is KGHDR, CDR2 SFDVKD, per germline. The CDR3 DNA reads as TGTGCCACCAGTGAACTGGGACAGGGGTATCCCGGGGAGCTGTTTTTT. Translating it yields CATSELGQGYPGELFF.

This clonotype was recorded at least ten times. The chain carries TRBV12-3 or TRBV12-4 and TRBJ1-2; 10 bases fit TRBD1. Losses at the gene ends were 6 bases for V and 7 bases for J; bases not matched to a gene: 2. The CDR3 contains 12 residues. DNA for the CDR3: TGTGCCAGCAGGACAGGGGGCCGTGGCTACACCTTC. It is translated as CASRTGGRGYTF.

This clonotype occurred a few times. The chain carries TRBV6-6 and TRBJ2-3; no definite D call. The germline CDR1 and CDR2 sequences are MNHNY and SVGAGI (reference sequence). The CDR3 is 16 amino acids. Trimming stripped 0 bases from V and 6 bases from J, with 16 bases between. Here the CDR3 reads CASSYSASPLADTQYF. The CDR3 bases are TGTGCCAGCAGTTACTCCGCCAGCCCTCTTGCGGATACGCAGTATTTT.